One and the same sample provided the 16 T cell receptor beta chains below, sequenced in a study of blood T cell repertoires in COVID-19. Sequencing used immunoSEQ multiplex PCR; TCRdb keeps in-frame clones, though not all of them. In the table there are 80,000 to 130,000 clones, roughly 92% of which are singletons. Sequencing input: peripheral blood. Receptor source: a man aged 65 to 79 with acute or convalescent COVID-19.

The J gene is TRBJ1-5, the V gene TRBV12-3 or TRBV12-4; D perhaps matches TRBD1 (5 bases). Trimming left V 3 bases short and J 8 bases short, with 11 bases between. This CDR3 comprises 13 residues. As DNA, the CDR3 is TGTGCCAGCAGTTTCGGGGGGGGGAAGCCCCAGCATTTT. Translated: CASSFGGGKPQHF.

V gene TRBV7-9 combines with J gene TRBJ1-1; 10 nucleotides agree with TRBD1. Germline V gives CDR1 SEHNR, CDR2 FQNEAQ (reference sequence). The CDR3 contains 15 residues. V trimming: 3 bases; J trimming: 6 bases; junction bases outside the gene matches: 7. CDR3 bases: TGTGCCAGCAGCTTGACGACAGGGGGCTTTGCTGAAGCTTTCTTT. Amino acid sequence: CASSLTTGGFAEAFF.

V and J are TRBV19 and TRBJ2-3, with TRBD1 matching over 8 bases. Looked up from germline, CDR1 is LNHDA and CDR2 is SQIVND (reference sequence). V was pared by 5 bases and J by 2 bases, with 6 bases of the junction left unmatched. The CDR3 contains 15 residues. The CDR3 here is CASSPTGGTTDTQYF. The CDR3 nucleotides are TGTGCCAGTAGTCCTACAGGGGGGACCACAGATACGCAGTATTTT.

The rearrangement uses TRBV5-1 and TRBJ1-2, with TRBD1 matching 8 bases. This CDR3 comprises 16 residues. Trimming at V came to 4 bases and at J to 6 bases, leaving 14 bases not matched to a gene. From germline, CDR1 is SGHRS and CDR2 YFSETQ. CDR3 bases: TGCGCCAGCAGCACCCAGACAGGGGTAACCCTCAATGGCTACACCTTC. Translation: CASSTQTGVTLNGYTF.

This sequence joins TRBV11-3 and TRBJ1-4; 10 bases line up with TRBD1. Germline lookup yields CDR1 SGHNT and CDR2 YENEEA. The junction had 6 bases not matched to a gene; V was cut back by 5 bases and J by 6 bases. The CDR3 has 15 residues. CDR3 nucleotide sequence: TGTGCCAGCAGCGGCGGACAGGGGGTTGATGAAAAACTGTTTTTT. This gives the protein CASSGGQGVDEKLFF.

This chain joins TRBV5-6 and TRBJ1-2; D possibly corresponds to TRBD1 (5 bases). This CDR3 region has 16 residues. V was clipped by 2 bases and J by 0 bases, with 14 bases between them. Looked up from germline, CDR1 is SGHDT and CDR2 is YYEEEE. The chain's CDR3 is CASSFRTFSTNYGYTF. The CDR3 bases are TGTGCCAGCAGCTTCCGGACATTTTCTACTAACTATGGCTACACCTTC.

The J gene is TRBJ2-1, the V gene TRBV27, with 8 bases matching TRBD1. The CDR3 covers 12 residues. CDR1 and CDR2 from the germline V gene are MNHEY and SMNVEV (reference sequence). The V segment lost 5 bases and the J segment 8 bases; nucleotides outside the gene matches: 2. The CDR3 here is CASSLQGDEQFF. The CDR3 nucleotides read TGTGCCAGCAGTCTACAGGGGGATGAGCAGTTCTTC.

CDR3 DNA: TGTGCCAGCAGTGAATTGCGTACTAGCGGGGCGTATGAGCAGTTCTTC. Protein product: CASSELRTSGAYEQFF. V is TRBV2 and J is TRBJ2-1, with 10 bases that match TRBD2. Losses at the gene ends were 2 bases for V and 8 bases for J; bases not matched to a gene: 9. The CDR3 covers 16 residues. Germline values: CDR1 SNHLY, CDR2 FYNNEI. Full variable domain (outside the CDR3, taken from reference TRBV2 and TRBJ2-1): EPEVTQTPSHQVTQMGQEVILRCVPISNHLYFYWYRQILGQKVEFLVSFYNNEISEKSEIFDDQFSVERPDGSNFTLKIRSTKLEDSAMYFCASSELRTSGAYEQFFGPGTRLTVL.

The chain carries TRBV7-3 and TRBJ1-1; TRBD1 matches 8 bases. Trimming cost V 6 bases and J 3 bases; bases outside gene matches: 12. This CDR3 has 16 residues. Germline values: CDR1 SGHTA, CDR2 FQGTGA. CDR3 bases: TGTGCCAGCAGACAACCCGGACAGGGAGATCACACTGAAGCTTTCTTT. It specifies CASRQPGQGDHTEAFF.

This sequence joins TRBV28 and TRBJ2-3; 8 bases are a match to TRBD2. Germline V gene data show CDR1 as MDHEN and CDR2 as SYDVKM. After removal of 2 bases from V and 4 bases from J, the junction contained 5 bases not matched to a gene. The length of the CDR3 is 15 residues. The CDR3, as DNA: TGTGCCAGCAGTTTAGGAGCGGGAGACGCAGATACGCAGTATTTT. It yields the protein CASSLGAGDADTQYF.

The V and J genes are TRBV7-9 and TRBJ2-2, with 9 bases matching TRBD1. V gave up 1 base and J gave up 3 bases; unmatched junction bases: 0. The length of the CDR3 is 15 residues. Germline V lookup: CDR1 SEHNR, CDR2 FQNEAQ (reference sequence). CDR3 protein: CASSLGDRDTGELFF. In nucleotides, the CDR3 is TGTGCCAGCAGCTTAGGGGACAGGGACACCGGGGAGCTGTTTTTT.

The chain combines TRBV18 with TRBJ1-4; 8 bases fit TRBD1. The germline V gene has CDR1 KGHSH and CDR2 LQKENI. V gave up 4 bases and J gave up 5 bases; unmatched junction bases: 6. The CDR3 is 15 amino acids. The CDR3 bases are TGTGCCAGCTCACAAGGACAGGGTTCCAATGAAAAACTGTTTTTT. Translating it yields CASSQGQGSNEKLFF.

The genes are TRBV27 and TRBJ1-2, with 10 bases fitting TRBD1. The V segment lost 5 bases and the J segment 2 bases; nucleotides outside the gene matches: 8. The germline V gene encodes CDR1 MNHEY and CDR2 SMNVEV (reference sequence). This CDR3 is built from 16 residues. CDR3 sequence (DNA): TGTGCCAGCAGTCTCCATGGACAGGGGGGAAACTATGGCTACACCTTC. Translating gives CASSLHGQGGNYGYTF.

This clone was observed once. V is TRBV19 and J is TRBJ2-3; D is undetermined. Between the trimmed V and J ends, which lost 6 bases and 0 bases, there was a span of 7 bases. CDR1 and CDR2 (germline): LNHDA, SQIVND (reference sequence). This CDR3 comprises 13 residues. CDR3 DNA: TGTGCCAGTAGGACTGTTAGCACAGATACGCAGTATTTT. Its translation is CASRTVSTDTQYF.

The chain has TRBV7-9 and TRBJ2-4; possibly TRBD1 for D (5 bases). V lost 5 bases to trimming and J lost 9 bases, with 17 bases between them. The CDR3 runs to 14 residues. Germline V lookup: CDR1 SEHNR, CDR2 FQNEAQ (reference sequence). The CDR3: CASSQDTQITIQYF. CDR3 bases: TGTGCCAGCAGCCAGGACACCCAAATAACCATTCAGTACTTC.

The chain employs TRBV2 and TRBJ2-5, with 8 bases fitting TRBD1. Germline-derived CDR1 and CDR2 are SNHLY and FYNNEI. This CDR3 is 15 amino acids long. Trimming took 3 bases from V and 2 from J; bases not matched to a gene: 5. For the CDR3, the DNA is TGTGCCAGCAGTGACCAGGGGGCAAGGCAAGAGACCCAGTACTTC. Residues: CASSDQGARQETQYF.